The 9 T cell receptor beta chains below were found in one sample sequenced in a study of shared clonotypes between healthy human individuals (TCRdb year 2020). Receptor libraries were prepared by the immunoSEQ multiplex PCR assay. Drawn from immuneACCESS, this table holds only the in-frame rearrangements with V and J called that TCRdb kept. Clones are partly lost; checked studies trace under half to an unresolved V gene and leave the rest unexplained. This sample comprises fewer than 3 million clones, about 90% of them detected only once. About 0.36% of the sample is held by the ten biggest clonotypes. Sequencing used naive CD4+ T cells from PBMCs. The cell subset or site label for this specimen denotes: CD45RA+ positively selected. These receptors came from a man between 18 and 29 years old in good health. Some clones in this sample may be carry-over from other donors' samples.

This clone is a singleton in its sample. The CDR3 coding sequence is TGCGCCAGCAGCTTAGAGACAGGGGAGAGGGATGAAAAACTGTTTTTT. Amino acid sequence: CASSLETGERDEKLFF. V and J are TRBV5-1 and TRBJ1-4, with 8 nucleotides matching TRBD1. CDR1 is SGHRS and CDR2 is YFSETQ in the germline V gene. J gave up 6 bases and V 2 bases, and 9 bases lay outside the gene matches. CDR3 length: 16 residues.

The rearrangement uses TRBV19 and TRBJ2-3, with D unclear. Germline loops: CDR1 LNHDA, CDR2 SQIVND (reference sequence). The CDR3 is 17 residues long. V dropped 3 bases and J dropped 2 bases, with 18 bases sitting between them. The CDR3 spells CASSISAVDGDTDTQYF. The CDR3 DNA reads as TGTGCCAGTAGTATCTCCGCGGTAGACGGAGACACAGATACGCAGTATTTT.

V gene TRBV5-4 combines with J gene TRBJ2-7, with a weak D call TRBD1 (6 bases). This CDR3 region has 16 residues. Germline V gene sequence: CDR1 SGHNT, CDR2 YYREEE (reference sequence). Trimming stripped 2 bases from V and 2 bases from J, with 17 bases between. The CDR3 loop is CASSFTPGHNAYEQYF. CDR3 DNA sequence: TGTGCCAGCAGCTTCACACCGGGACATAACGCCTACGAGCAGTACTTC.

The chain carries TRBV28 and TRBJ1-2; D gene unclear. The CDR3 is 12 amino acids. V shed 6 bases and J shed 5 bases, with 10 bases lying between them. Germline V gives CDR1 MDHEN, CDR2 SYDVKM. The CDR3 protein is CASSGLKYGYTF. Written as DNA, the CDR3 is TGTGCCAGCAGCGGACTGAAGTATGGCTACACCTTC.

CDR3 nucleotides: TGTGCCAGCAGCCCACGGAGCGGAGCTAGCACAGATACGCAGTATTTT. Protein: CASSPRSGASTDTQYF. The chain carries TRBV11-2 and TRBJ2-3; tentatively, D is TRBD2 (5 bases). Per the germline V gene, CDR1 is SGHAT and CDR2 is FQNNGV. V lost 5 bases and J lost 0, with 15 bases in between. The CDR3 has 16 amino acids.

The chain joins TRBV27 to TRBJ2-5; 10 nucleotides align to TRBD2. V was pared by 6 bases and J by 0 bases, with 4 bases of the junction left unmatched. CDR1 MNHEY and CDR2 SMNVEV come from the germline V gene (reference sequence). The CDR3 runs to 15 residues. CDR3 sequence: CASRGLAWNQETQYF. The CDR3 coding sequence is TGTGCCAGCAGGGGACTAGCGTGGAACCAAGAGACCCAGTACTTC.

As DNA, the CDR3 is TGTGCCAGCAGCGTAGGATCCCGCCTCTACTTC. Its protein is CASSVGSRLYF. The V call is TRBV9, the J call TRBJ2-7; no clear D gene. With 0 bases removed from V and 13 bases from J, the gap between germline ends came to 11 bases. This CDR3 contains 11 residues. Germline CDR1 reads SGDLS; CDR2 reads YYNGEE.

V is TRBV27 and J is TRBJ2-6; the D gene could be TRBD1 or TRBD2 (5 bases each). The germline V and J ends were trimmed by 9 bases and 0 bases, with 12 bases remaining between them. CDR3 size: 15 residues. Germline CDR1 reads MNHEY; CDR2 reads SMNVEV (reference sequence). In nucleotides, the CDR3 is TGTGCCAGTGGGACGGGGAGCTCTGGGGCCAACGTCCTGACTTTC. Its translation: CASGTGSSGANVLTF.

The chain recombines TRBV5-1 with TRBJ2-7, with 12 bases matching TRBD2. This CDR3 contains 17 residues. The germline V gene encodes CDR1 SGHRS and CDR2 YFSETQ. V was pared by 0 bases and J by 3 bases, with 7 bases of the junction left unmatched. The CDR3 nucleotides read TGCGCCAGCAGCTTGGATCCTAGCGGGAGGGCCGGCTACGAGCAGTACTTC. The encoded protein is CASSLDPSGRAGYEQYF.